Each of the 5 T cell receptor beta chains below was sequenced from the same sample in a study of T cell responses to AZD1222 COVID-19 vaccine. Generated by immunoSEQ multiplex PCR, the TCRdb table keeps only in-frame clones and is missing some. In the table there are some 150,000 clones, more than 75% of which are singletons. Sample: peripheral blood, taken 28 days after the second AZD1222 dose. Every receptor here comes from an adult who received the AZD1222 COVID-19 vaccine.

This chain uses TRBV29-1 with TRBJ2-7; D may be TRBD2 (7 bases). This CDR3 is 16 amino acids long. Between the trimmed V and J ends, which lost 1 base and 4 bases, there was a span of 20 bases. Germline CDR1 and CDR2: SQVTM and ANQGSEA. CDR3 in DNA: TGCAGCGTTGAAGGCATCGAGGGGGGGATCGATTACGAGCAGTACTTC. Its protein product is CSVEGIEGGIDYEQYF.

The chain joins TRBV7-6 to TRBJ2-2; D may be TRBD2 (5 bases). V lost 0 bases to trimming and J lost 13 bases, with 12 bases between them. The CDR3 is 13 amino acids. Germline lookup yields CDR1 SGHVS and CDR2 FNYEAQ. In nucleotides, the CDR3 is TGTGCCAGCAGCTTAGCTGGCCTCGAGGGGCTGTTTTTT. It codes for CASSLAGLEGLFF.

This chain joins TRBV15 and TRBJ1-5; perhaps TRBD1 as D (5 bases). The germline V and J ends were trimmed by 5 bases and 0 bases, with 5 bases remaining between them. The CDR3 totals 13 residues. Germline CDR1 is LNHNV and CDR2 is YYDKDF (reference sequence). The CDR3 spells CATSGGSNQPQHF. The CDR3 nucleotides are TGTGCCACCAGCGGGGGTAGCAATCAGCCCCAGCATTTT.

This sequence joins TRBV6-5 and TRBJ1-1; tentative D call: TRBD1 (6 bases). The V and J ends lost 6 bases and 4 bases respectively, with 15 bases between them. The germline V gene has CDR1 MNHEY and CDR2 SVGAGI. The CDR3 extends over 14 amino acids. For the CDR3, the DNA is TGTGCCAGCAGCCAGGGACACGGCGGCACTGAAGCTTTCTTT. Translating gives CASSQGHGGTEAFF.

CDR3: CASSLVGGKTYNEQFF. In nucleotides, the CDR3 is TGTGCCAGCAGCTTAGTGGGGGGGAAAACCTACAATGAGCAGTTCTTC. The chain links TRBV5-6 to TRBJ2-1, with 7 bases aligning to TRBD2. Germline lookup yields CDR1 SGHDT and CDR2 YYEEEE. The CDR3 covers 16 residues. J lost 2 bases, V lost 2 bases, and 7 bases had no gene match.